One and the same sample provided the 10 T cell receptor beta chains below, sequenced in a study of T-cell reconstitution after alpha-beta-depleted transplantation in children. Preparation of the TCRbeta library involved a method that used unique molecular identifiers. TCRdb analysed the PCR reads with MiXCR anew, one entry per CDR3 protein. The sample carries 600,000 to 700,000 distinct CDR3 sequences, around 13% recorded once. Sequencing was performed on PBMCs, taken before TCRalphabeta/CD19-depleted stem cell transplant. Receptors originate from a girl aged 2 to 10 with congenital amegakaryocytic thrombocytopenia, due to receive a stem cell transplant.

The J gene is TRBJ2-2, the V gene TRBV19, with D unclear. Germline V gene sequence: CDR1 LNHDA, CDR2 SQIVND (reference sequence). Trimming cost V 1 base and J 5 bases, with 8 bases left between them. The CDR3 extends over 14 amino acids. CDR3 amino acids: CASSIAQPTGELFF. CDR3 DNA sequence: TGTGCCAGTAGTATAGCACAACCGACCGGGGAGCTGTTTTTT.

This clonotype was counted between two and nine times. The V and J genes are TRBV7-9 and TRBJ2-6; D perhaps matches TRBD1 (6 bases). The CDR3 runs to 15 residues. Trimming removed 5 bases from V and 4 bases from J, with 12 bases in between. The germline CDR1 and CDR2 sequences are SEHNR and FQNEAQ (reference sequence). Here the CDR3 reads CASSLPGVGANVLTF. The CDR3 coding sequence is TGTGCCAGCAGCCTCCCAGGGGTAGGGGCCAACGTCCTGACTTTC. Together with reference TRBV7-9 and TRBJ2-6, the CDR3 gives the full variable domain: DTGVSQNPRHKITKRGQNVTFRCDPISEHNRLYWYRQTLGQGPEFLTYFQNEAQLEKSRLLSDRFSAERPKGSFSTLEIQRTEQGDSAMYLCASSLPGVGANVLTFGAGSRLTVL.

As regards this clonotype: A much larger clonotype is one base distant, so this may be a read error. V usage is TRBV6-2 or TRBV6-3 and J usage is TRBJ2-3; D gene ambiguous. Per germline, CDR1 MNHEY and CDR2 SVGEGT. Trimming shortened V by 8 bases and J by 4 bases, and 16 bases separated the two germline ends. The CDR3 has 14 residues. The CDR3 DNA sequence: TGTGCCAGCCATTTAGGCGGAAGCGCAGATACGCAGTATTTT. This gives the protein CASHLGGSADTQYF.

This clonotype was recorded at least ten times. V gene TRBV5-1 combines with J gene TRBJ2-3, with a tentative D call TRBD1 (6 bases). CDR1 is SGHRS, CDR2 YFSETQ, per germline. This CDR3 region has 15 residues. The V end was cut by 4 bases, the J end by 1 base, with 13 bases between. CDR3 protein: CASSPVRQGTDTQYF. The CDR3 DNA reads as TGCGCCAGCAGCCCGGTTCGACAGGGCACAGATACGCAGTATTTT.

The table lists this clonotype with many counts. The CDR3: CASSDAFSQGVNTEAFF. For the CDR3, the DNA is TGTGCCAGCAGTGACGCCTTCTCACAGGGGGTGAACACTGAAGCTTTCTTT. V is TRBV6-1 and J is TRBJ1-1; TRBD1 agrees at 8 bases. The CDR3 has 17 amino acids. Germline lookup yields CDR1 MNHNS and CDR2 SASEGT. V lost 3 bases to trimming and J lost 0 bases; unmatched junction nucleotides: 9.

This clonotype was detected a few times. V usage is TRBV3-1 and J usage is TRBJ1-5, with unresolved D. The CDR3 consists of 13 residues. V lost 3 bases, J lost 6 bases, and 9 bases lay in between. Germline CDR1 reads LGHDT; CDR2 reads YNNKEL (reference sequence). The CDR3 is CASSHLGSQPQHF. In nucleotides, the CDR3 is TGTGCCAGCAGCCATCTAGGGAGTCAGCCCCAGCATTTT.

The table lists this clonotype with a few counts. J is TRBJ2-7 and V is TRBV29-1; either TRBD1 or TRBD2 may fit D (5 bases each). CDR1 SQVTM and CDR2 ANQGSEA come from the germline V gene. V gave up 4 bases and J gave up 5 bases, with 12 bases separating them. The CDR3 length is 12 residues. The CDR3 region has the DNA TGCAGCGTTGTTTGGGGGAACCACGAGCAGTACTTC. Protein sequence: CSVVWGNHEQYF.

Notes on this clonotype: A much larger clonotype is one base distant, so this may be a read error. The chain uses TRBV5-1 and TRBJ2-3; no reliable D call. Germline lookup yields CDR1 SGHRS and CDR2 YFSETQ. V was pared by 5 bases and J by 3 bases, with 16 bases between. This CDR3 is built from 15 residues. CDR3 region: CASRVAYASTDTQYF. CDR3 sequence (DNA): TGCGCCAGCAGAGTCGCCTACGCCTCGACAGATACGCAGTATTTT.

This clonotype has a handful of counts. The chain uses TRBV29-1 and TRBJ2-1, with 7 positions matching TRBD2. This CDR3 is 14 amino acids long. In germline, CDR1 is SQVTM, CDR2 ANQGSEA. Trimming took 3 bases from V and 7 from J; bases not matched to a gene: 9. The CDR3 is CSVERGRRVNEQFF. The CDR3 DNA follows: TGCAGCGTTGAGCGCGGGAGAAGGGTGAATGAGCAGTTCTTC.

Notes on this clonotype: This clone may be a read error of a much larger clone one base away. The V call is TRBV20-1, the J call TRBJ2-3; TRBD2 might be the D (5 bases). Germline V gene data show CDR1 as DFQATT and CDR2 as SNEGSKA (reference sequence). The CDR3 runs 12 residues. CDR3 residues: CSARDGGDTQSF. The CDR3 DNA reads as TGCAGTGCTAGAGATGGAGGAGATACGCAGTCTTTT.